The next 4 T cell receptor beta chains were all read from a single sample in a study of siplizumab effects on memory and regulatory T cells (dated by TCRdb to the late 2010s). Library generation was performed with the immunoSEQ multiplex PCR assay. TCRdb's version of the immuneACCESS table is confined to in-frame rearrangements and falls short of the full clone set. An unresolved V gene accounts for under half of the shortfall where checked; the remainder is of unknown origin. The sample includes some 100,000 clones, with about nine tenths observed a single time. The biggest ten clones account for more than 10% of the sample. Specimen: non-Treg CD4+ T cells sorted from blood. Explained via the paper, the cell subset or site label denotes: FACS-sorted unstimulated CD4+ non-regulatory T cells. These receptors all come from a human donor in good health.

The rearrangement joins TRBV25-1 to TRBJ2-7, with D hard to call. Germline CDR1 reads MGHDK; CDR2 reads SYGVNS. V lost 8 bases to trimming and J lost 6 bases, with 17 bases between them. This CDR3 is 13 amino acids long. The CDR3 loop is CASSRLLGAEQYF. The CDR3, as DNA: TGTGCCAGCTCCCGGCTCTTAGGAGCCGAGCAGTACTTC.

CDR3 DNA: TGTGCCAGCTCACTGCGACAGGGGGCGCTAGACGAGCAGTACTTC. Encoded protein: CASSLRQGALDEQYF. The chain couples TRBV18 to TRBJ2-7; 10 positions match TRBD1. The V and J ends lost 4 bases and 5 bases, in that order; junction bases with no gene match: 8. The germline gives CDR1 KGHSH, CDR2 LQKENI. The CDR3 runs 15 residues. The full variable domain, completed using reference TRBV18 and TRBJ2-7, is NAGVMQNPRHLVRRRGQEARLRCSPMKGHSHVYWYRQLPEEGLKFMVYLQKENIIDESGMPKERFSAEFPKEGPSILRIQQVVRGDSAAYFCASSLRQGALDEQYFGPGTRLTVT.

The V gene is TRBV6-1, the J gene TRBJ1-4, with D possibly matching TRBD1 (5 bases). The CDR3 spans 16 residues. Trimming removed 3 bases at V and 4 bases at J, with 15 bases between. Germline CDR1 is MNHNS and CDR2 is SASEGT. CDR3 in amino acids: CASSEAPDTINEKLFF. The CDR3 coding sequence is TGTGCCAGCAGTGAGGCCCCGGACACTATTAATGAAAAACTGTTTTTT.

The CDR3 loop is CASSGTGFGNTIYF. The DNA for the CDR3 is TGTGCCAGCAGTGGGACAGGGTTTGGAAACACCATATATTTT. The chain is built from TRBV7-2 and TRBJ1-3; TRBD1 matches 9 bases. V lost 6 bases to trimming and J lost 3 bases; unmatched junction nucleotides: 3. Per germline, CDR1 SGHTA and CDR2 FQGNSA. This CDR3 region has 14 residues.